This T cell receptor beta chain came from a study of Graves' ophthalmopathy and Graves' hyperthyroidism. Study-wide results and caveats: Most clonotypes expanded in thyroid above 0.001 frequency were present in blood too. A model of 13 signatures distinguished ophthalmopathy from stable hyperthyroidism at less than 90% sensitivity and nearly 82% specificity.

Among the exclusions were patients with other autoimmune diseases, uncontrolled infections, pregnancy or lactation. The PBMC fraction was derived from under 11 ml of fresh peripheral blood. Per the germline V gene, CDR1 is MGHRA and CDR2 is YSYEKL. Trimming pared 4 bases from V and 10 bases from J, leaving 14 bases between. This CDR3 is 14 amino acids long. Scientists amplified the TCR beta CDR3 regions from RNA transcripts. The library came from an HTBI-primed first-round RT-PCR and a second-round multiplex PCR. TCRdb processed the multiplex PCR reads anew with MiXCR; each CDR3 protein has one entry. The repertoire holds around 40,000 distinct CDR3 sequences, over 40% seen once, with less than 20% in the top ten. The table lists this clonotype with many counts. What it binds is not known.

Specimen: peripheral blood. The chain has TRBV4-1 and TRBJ1-6, with unresolved D. This receptor was taken from an adult man with Graves' ophthalmopathy. CDR3 coding DNA: TGCGCCAGCAGCCGGACCGCCTCGGGCTCACCCCTCCACTTT. It is translated as CASSRTASGSPLHF.